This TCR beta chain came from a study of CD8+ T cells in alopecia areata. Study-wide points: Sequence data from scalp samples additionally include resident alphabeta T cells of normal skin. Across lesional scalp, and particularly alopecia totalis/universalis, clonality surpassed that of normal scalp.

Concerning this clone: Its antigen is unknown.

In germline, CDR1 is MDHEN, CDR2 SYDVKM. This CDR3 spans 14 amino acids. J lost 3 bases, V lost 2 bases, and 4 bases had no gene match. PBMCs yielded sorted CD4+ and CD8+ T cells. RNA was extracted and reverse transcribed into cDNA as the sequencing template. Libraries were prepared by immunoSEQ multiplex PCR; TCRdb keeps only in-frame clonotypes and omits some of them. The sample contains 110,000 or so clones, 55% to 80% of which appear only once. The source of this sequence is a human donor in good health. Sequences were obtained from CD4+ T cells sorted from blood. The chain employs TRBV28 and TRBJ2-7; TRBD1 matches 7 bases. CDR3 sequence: CASSLGGQNYEQYF. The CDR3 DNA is TGTGCCAGCAGTTTAGGGGGACAGAACTACGAGCAGTACTTC.